There are a few counts of the clone carrying this TCR beta chain. Its cognate antigen is unknown. TCRdb ran MiXCR on the reads and lists one entry per CDR3 protein. Found here are 700,000 to 950,000 distinct CDR3 sequences, 32% of them singletons; the top ten hold around 12%. The source of the sample is a study of T cell repertoires in cytomegalovirus infection. Study summary: Selected CMV epitopes included recently identified HLA-C-restricted ones as well as well-studied HLA-B-restricted ones. Indicated by public TCR beta signatures were CMV infection and matching HLA type.

Overall study findings and caveats: It was HLA-C-restricted CMV-specific TCR beta clonotypes that dominated the response ex vivo.

The CDR3 contains 14 residues. Germline values: CDR1 MNHEY, CDR2 SMNVEV (reference sequence). Losses at the gene ends were 4 bases for V and 3 bases for J; bases not matched to a gene: 3. The chain links TRBV27 to TRBJ2-7; 10 bases map to TRBD2. This material consisted of cultured CD8+ T cells from PBMCs, taken from culture after CMV antigen stimulation. The sequence was collected from a human donor in good health (CMV status not recorded). Some clones in this sample may be carry-over from other donors' samples. The DNA of the CDR3 is TGTGCCAGCAGTTATACTAGCGGGGACTACGAGCAGTACTTC. It specifies CASSYTSGDYEQYF.